This TCR beta chain was profiled in a study of T cell repertoires in cytomegalovirus infection. Turning to the study itself: In public TCR beta signatures, there were indications of both CMV infection and matching HLA type.

TCRdb reprocessed the reads via MiXCR and lists one record per CDR3 protein. Of about 140,000 distinct CDR3 sequences in the sample, under 8.5% are singletons; the top ten hold under 20%. Looked up from germline, CDR1 is SGHVS and CDR2 is FQNEAQ. There are 16 residues in the CDR3. The ends lost 5 bases at V and 3 bases at J; junction bases unmatched: 9. This clonotype was observed at least ten times. The antigen is unknown. Study-level findings and limits: The response measured ex vivo was dominated by TCR beta clonotypes (HLA-C-restricted and CMV-specific). People with CMV and the relevant HLA were identified by cumulative public TCR beta family frequency.

The receptor comes from a human donor in good health (CMV status not recorded). Some clones in this sample may be carry-over from other donors' samples. The sequenced material came from PBMCs. The chain couples TRBV7-8 to TRBJ2-3, with 9 positions matching TRBD1. CDR3 protein: CASSPPRQGGTDTQYF. The CDR3 DNA follows: TGTGCCAGCAGCCCACCCAGACAGGGGGGAACAGATACGCAGTATTTT.